Given below is one T cell receptor (beta chain) in context. Unmatched junction bases numbered 9, after V lost 4 bases and J lost 2 bases. CDR3 size: 15 residues. Germline V gives CDR1 SGHRS, CDR2 YFSETQ. The data stem from a study of beta chain features in type 1 diabetes. The whole isolated RNA underwent reverse transcription, so sequencing captured expressed TCRB transcripts. The method was immunoSEQ multiplex PCR; TCRdb's version includes in-frame clones alone and lacks a portion of them. Among 350,000 or so clones listed, about 18% were seen once. The sample was naive CD4+ T cells from blood. The sequence derives from a young woman in good health. The rearrangement joins TRBV5-1 to TRBJ2-7, with 7 bases aligning to TRBD1. The CDR3 reads CASSPRQGTPYEQYF. Written as DNA, the CDR3 is TGCGCCAGCAGCCCACGACAGGGAACCCCCTACGAGCAGTACTTC.